Each of the 9 T cell receptor beta chains below was sequenced from the same sample in a study of cytomegalovirus exposure and HLA in healthy donors. The study ran its PCR with 60 Vbeta and 13 Jbeta primers. Repertoires were generated with immunoSEQ multiplex PCR, while TCRdb's copy carries only in-frame clones and drops some. In the table there are around 160,000 clones, 60% to 80% of which are singletons. The sample was PBMCs. These TCRs come from a middle-aged woman in good health and CMV-seropositive.

CDR3 sequence: CASSYSSVAKNIQYF. For the CDR3, the DNA is TGTGCCAGCAGTTACTCAAGCGTAGCCAAAAACATTCAGTACTTC. The chain recombines TRBV6-5 with TRBJ2-4; D unresolved. The CDR3 has 15 amino acids. Germline V CDR1 and CDR2: MNHEY, SVGAGI. The V end lost 0 bases, the J end lost 0 bases, and 6 bases lay between the germline ends.

The rearrangement links TRBV11-3 to TRBJ1-2, with D unresolved. With 6 bases removed from V and 0 bases from J, the gap between germline ends came to 14 bases. This CDR3 is built from 15 residues. CDR1 is SGHNT and CDR2 is YENEEA in the germline V gene. The CDR3 region is CASSTIRRSNYGYTF. The CDR3 coding sequence is TGTGCCAGCAGTACAATAAGGAGATCTAACTATGGCTACACCTTC.

The chain recombines TRBV11-2 with TRBJ2-5; 14 nucleotides line up with TRBD2. The length of the CDR3 is 15 residues. Per the germline V gene, CDR1 is SGHAT and CDR2 is FQNNGV. The J segment lost 5 bases and the V segment lost 4 bases, leaving 3 bases of the junction unmatched. CDR3 nucleotides: TGTGCCAGCAGCTCCCGGACTAGCGGGGGGGAGACCCAGTACTTC. This codes for CASSSRTSGGETQYF.

The V gene is TRBV10-1, the J gene TRBJ2-3; 9 bases fit TRBD1. The CDR3 loop spans 14 amino acids. The V segment lost 5 bases and the J segment 3 bases; nucleotides outside the gene matches: 3. Germline lookup yields CDR1 WNHNN and CDR2 SYGVQD (reference sequence). The CDR3 region has the DNA TGCGCCAGCAGTTCCGGGACAGGGACAGATACGCAGTATTTT. It codes for CASSSGTGTDTQYF.

As to this clone: This same CDR3 is encoded by further DNA sequences in the sample. The chain recombines TRBV7-9 with TRBJ1-4; no definite D call. CDR1 is SEHNR, CDR2 FQNEAQ, per germline (reference sequence). This CDR3 contains 14 residues. V lost 1 base to trimming and J lost 4 bases, with 7 bases between them. CDR3 amino acids: CASSLGAGNEKLFF. CDR3 nucleotide sequence: TGTGCCAGCAGCTTAGGCGCGGGTAATGAAAAACTGTTTTTT.

This chain uses TRBV12-5 with TRBJ2-3; 8 bases align to TRBD2. The CDR3 runs 15 residues. V trimming: 4 bases; J trimming: 3 bases; junction bases outside the gene matches: 6. CDR1 and CDR2 (germline): LGHNT, FRNRAP. The CDR3 DNA is TGTGCTAGTGGTTACGGGGGGGGTGTAACAGATACGCAGTATTTT. Translated, it gives CASGYGGGVTDTQYF.

J is TRBJ2-1 and V is TRBV27, with 8 bases aligning to TRBD2. Per the germline V gene, CDR1 is MNHEY and CDR2 is SMNVEV (reference sequence). The V and J ends lost 2 bases and 4 bases, in that order; junction bases with no gene match: 4. The CDR3 is 15 amino acids. CDR3 sequence (DNA): TGTGCCAGCAGTTTAGCGGGGGGCCTTTACAATGAGCAGTTCTTC. It encodes CASSLAGGLYNEQFF.

Here the CDR3 reads CASSLLGEWDRSTDTQYF. The CDR3, as DNA: TGTGCCAGCAGCTTACTTGGAGAATGGGACAGAAGCACAGATACGCAGTATTTT. The chain combines TRBV5-6 with TRBJ2-3; 7 bases are shared with TRBD1. Germline V gives CDR1 SGHDT, CDR2 YYEEEE. The trim removed 2 bases at V and 0 bases at J, leaving 12 bases unmatched. The CDR3 totals 18 residues.

This chain connects TRBV30 to TRBJ2-7; D is ambiguous. The germline CDR1 and CDR2 sequences are GTSNPN and SVGIG (reference sequence). CDR3 size: 12 residues. The V end lost 0 bases, the J end lost 8 bases, and 11 bases lay between the germline ends. CDR3: CAWSVSANQQYF. The CDR3 DNA is TGTGCCTGGAGTGTGTCTGCGAACCAGCAGTACTTC.